The T cell receptor beta chain under discussion was sequenced for a study of OX40 agonist ivuxolimab in advanced cancers. For context, the study as a whole: Ivuxolimab was an agonistic, fully human IgG2 monoclonal antibody directed against OX40 (CD134), a costimulatory receptor. Intravenous ivuxolimab was administered to patients every 2 weeks at six dose levels: 0.01, 0.1, 0.3, 1.5, 3 and 10 mg/kg. Among the approximately 50 dose-escalation patients, around 20 had hepatocellular carcinoma, approximately 15 melanoma, 9 renal cell carcinoma and 9 head and neck cancer. In the dose-escalation cohort, roughly 80% of patients were male, and the mean age was approximately 64 years, with a range of about 20 to 79. Patients were allowed to have had prior anti-PD-1, anti-PD-L1 or anti-CTLA-4 therapy, and more than 35% of the dose-escalation patients had been treated with checkpoint inhibitors. Partial responses were achieved by three dose-escalation patients, of whom one had hepatocellular carcinoma and two had cutaneous melanoma. Peripheral TCRbeta sequencing aimed to test whether ivuxolimab altered TCR sequence diversity and caused clonal T-cell expansion. The paper covers the monotherapy dose-escalation part of the phase I ivuxolimab trial, which included N of about 50 patients. The investigation overall reported the following: The antigen specificity of the peripheral T cells that underwent clonal expansion was not determined. In the 0.1-3.0 mg/kg groups, partial responders were among the patients with the lowest normalized peripheral clonal expansion, particularly in CD8+ T cells. At doses of 0.1 to 3.0 mg/kg, clonal expansion of both CD4+ and CD8+ T cells in blood was seen between baseline and week 6. Low levels of normalized T-cell clonal expansion were also shown by some nonresponding patients. After ivuxolimab, CD8+ T cells had more expanded clones than CD4+ T cells on average.

Genomic DNA was extracted from sorted cells for sequencing of the TCRbeta CDR3 region. TCRbeta CDR3 regions were sequenced using the immunoSEQ Assay. Sourced from immuneACCESS, this table was stored by TCRdb with only in-frame sequences that have V and J called. A share of the clones is absent; for the studies checked, an unresolved V gene accounts for under half, and the remainder has no known explanation. In this sample the table shows tens of thousands of clones, 84% of which occur a single time. The leading ten clones occupy approximately 35% of the sample. The germline V gene yields MGHRA for CDR1 and YSYEKL for CDR2. Including the terminal cysteine and phenylalanine, the CDR3 comprises 14 residues. The entry retains the CDR3 DNA only, 42 bases that are in frame from base 1. V is cut back by 3 bases and J by 4 bases, with 4 bases in the junction unmatched. Patients with a history of autoimmune disease or receiving systemic immunosuppression were excluded from the trial. Peripheral blood for TCR sequencing was drawn from every dose cohort at baseline, at cycle 4 day 1 and at cycle 7 day 1. Samples came from an open-label, multicenter, first-in-human phase I dose-escalation trial of ivuxolimab. The trial enrolled adults with locally advanced or metastatic head and neck squamous cell, hepatocellular, melanoma or renal cell carcinoma. CD4+ and CD8+ T cells were sorted separately from peripheral blood before TCR sequencing.

Concerning this clone: No cognate antigen has been identified for it. Per-base qualities were not stored, and no clone one base away is much larger.

The origin of this receptor is an adult with an advanced solid tumor such as melanoma, head and neck, liver or kidney cancer. The rearrangement joined TRBV4-1 to TRBJ2-7, with 9 bases aligning to TRBD2. This specimen was CD4+ or CD8+ T cells sorted from blood, taken in a trial of the OX40 agonist ivuxolimab. The CDR3 sequence is CASSHPSGMYEQYF. The DNA sequence is TGCGCCAGCAGCCATCCTAGCGGGATGTACGAGCAGTACTTC.